The clone carrying this T cell receptor beta chain was counted a single time. The antigen is not known. The data are from a study of cytomegalovirus exposure and HLA in healthy donors. In the study overall: Among several hundred genotyped donors, approximately 80% fell in the Caucasian-associated ancestry cluster.

Vbeta (60) and Jbeta (13) primers were used in the PCR. Sequenced by immunoSEQ multiplex PCR; TCRdb stores in-frame clones only, minus some. The table lists some 130,000 clones, 65% to 80% of them singletons. Findings of the study overall: Association of a missense DCLRE1C variant with TCR beta V- and J-gene trimming was reported in a later analysis. The study listed under 200 cytomegalovirus-associated TCR beta chains. Fewer N-insertions than the 666-donor mean were reportedly shown by an Asian-associated ancestry cluster in a later analysis.

Looked up from germline, CDR1 is MDHEN and CDR2 is SYDVKM. J gave up 2 bases and V 2 bases, and 2 bases lay outside the gene matches. The CDR3 covers 15 residues. The sequence came from a human donor in good health. The rearrangement uses TRBV28 and TRBJ2-1, with 8 bases that match TRBD2. The source material was PBMCs. For the CDR3, the DNA is TGTGCCAGCAGTTTACCCGGGAGGGCCTACAATGAGCAGTTCTTC. This gives the protein CASSLPGRAYNEQFF.